This T cell receptor beta chain was found in a study of blood T cell repertoires in COVID-19. How the authors handled the data: Amplification of reference gene primers was used by the study to estimate nucleated cell counts. Sequencing used immunoSEQ multiplex PCR; TCRdb keeps in-frame clones, though not all of them. V and J calls and clone size follow that table, whereas D and trimming were derived from the DNA. The data hold more than 150,000 clones, with almost 85% observed a single time. On this clone: Additional DNA sequences in this sample encode the identical CDR3.

Germline-derived CDR1 and CDR2 are SNHLY and FYNNEI. Trimming cost V 6 bases and J 5 bases, with 10 bases left between them. CDR3 length: 12 amino acids. The sample comprised peripheral blood. The J gene is TRBJ1-1, the V gene TRBV2; a possible D gene is TRBD1 (6 bases). The origin of this receptor is a man between 18 and 35 years old with active or convalescent COVID-19. CDR3 nucleotide sequence: TGTGCCAGCAGCTCACAGGGAACTGAAGCTTTCTTT. Protein sequence: CASSSQGTEAFF.